This record covers a single T cell receptor (beta chain). The CDR3 contains 11 residues. Germline-derived CDR1 and CDR2 are SGHKS and YYEKEE (reference sequence). The ends were cut back, 0 bases at V and 4 bases at J, with 2 bases in the middle. This sample is part of a study of blood T cell repertoires in COVID-19. Here immunoSEQ multiplex PCR was the method, and the copy in TCRdb shows in-frame clones only, minus some. This sample carries approximately 40,000 clones, around nine tenths of them seen once, and the ten largest clones take 3.5% to 5%. A Seattle source enrolled patients during active infection and followed them longitudinally.

This rearrangement joins TRBV5-5 to TRBJ2-7; D gene unclear. The TCR comes from a man aged 35-49 years with COVID-19, enrolled during active disease. The sequenced sample was peripheral blood. The chain's CDR3 is CASSLAYEQYF. For the CDR3, the DNA is TGTGCCAGCAGCTTGGCTTACGAGCAGTACTTC.